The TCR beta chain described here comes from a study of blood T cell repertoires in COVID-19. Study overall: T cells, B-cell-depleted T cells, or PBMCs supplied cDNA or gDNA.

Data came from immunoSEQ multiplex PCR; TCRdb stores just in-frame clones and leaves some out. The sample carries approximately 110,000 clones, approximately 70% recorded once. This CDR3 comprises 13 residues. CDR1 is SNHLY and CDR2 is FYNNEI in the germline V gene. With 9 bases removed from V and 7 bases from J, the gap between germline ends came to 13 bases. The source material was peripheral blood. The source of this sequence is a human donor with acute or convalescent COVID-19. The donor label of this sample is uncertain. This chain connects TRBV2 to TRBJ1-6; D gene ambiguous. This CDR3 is CASGGEKNSPLHF. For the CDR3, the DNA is TGTGCCAGTGGTGGGGAGAAAAATTCACCCCTCCACTTT.